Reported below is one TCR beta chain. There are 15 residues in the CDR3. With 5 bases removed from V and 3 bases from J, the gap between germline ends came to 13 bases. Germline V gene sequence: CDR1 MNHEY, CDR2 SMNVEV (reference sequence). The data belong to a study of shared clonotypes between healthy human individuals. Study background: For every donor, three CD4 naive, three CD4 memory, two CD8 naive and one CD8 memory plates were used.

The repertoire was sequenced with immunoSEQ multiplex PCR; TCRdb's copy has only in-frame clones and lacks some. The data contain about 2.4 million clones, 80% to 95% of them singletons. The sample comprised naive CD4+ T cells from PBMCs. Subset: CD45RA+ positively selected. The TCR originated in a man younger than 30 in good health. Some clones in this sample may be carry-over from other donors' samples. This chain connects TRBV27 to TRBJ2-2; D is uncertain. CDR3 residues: CASSQRRPDTGELFF. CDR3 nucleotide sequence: TGTGCCAGCAGTCAAAGACGACCGGACACCGGGGAGCTGTTTTTT.